This T cell receptor (beta chain) derives from a study of graft-versus-host responses after intestinal transplantation. Points on this clone: What it recognizes is unknown.

The CDR3 has 15 amino acids. Trimming took 5 bases from V and 8 from J; bases not matched to a gene: 7. Germline assignment: CDR1 SGHVS and CDR2 FNYEAQ. Some clones are missing from TCRdb's copy, which holds only in-frame ones; the method was immunoSEQ multiplex PCR. The profile shows 90,000 to 150,000 clones, 85% to 95% of them singletons. The J gene is TRBJ2-1, the V gene TRBV7-6, with 12 bases lining up with TRBD2. Sequencing was performed on unstimulated CD4+ T cells sorted from spleen or lymph node cells, taken before intestinal transplant. This TCR was sampled from a human donor who received an intestinal transplant. The CDR3 sequence is CASSRRLAGVDEQFF. The CDR3 region has the DNA TGTGCCAGCAGCCGGCGACTAGCGGGAGTTGATGAGCAGTTCTTC.